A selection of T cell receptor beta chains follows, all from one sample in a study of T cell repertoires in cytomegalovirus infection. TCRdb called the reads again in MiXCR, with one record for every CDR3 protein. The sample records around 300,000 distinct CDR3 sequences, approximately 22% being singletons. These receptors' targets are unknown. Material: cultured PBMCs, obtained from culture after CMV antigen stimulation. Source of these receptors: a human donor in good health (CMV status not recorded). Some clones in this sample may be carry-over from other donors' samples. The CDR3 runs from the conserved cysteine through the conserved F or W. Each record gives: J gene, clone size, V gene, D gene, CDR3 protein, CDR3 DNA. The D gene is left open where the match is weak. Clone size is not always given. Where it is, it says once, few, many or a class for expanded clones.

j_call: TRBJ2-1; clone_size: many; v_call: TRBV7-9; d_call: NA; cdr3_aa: CASSLRTRYYEQFF; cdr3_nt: TGTGCCAGCAGCCTAAGAACTAGATACTATGAGCAGTTCTTC
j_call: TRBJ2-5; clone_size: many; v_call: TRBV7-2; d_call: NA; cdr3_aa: CASSLEAVEQETQYF; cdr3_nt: TGTGCCAGCAGCTTAGAGGCTGTGGAACAAGAGACCCAGTACTTC
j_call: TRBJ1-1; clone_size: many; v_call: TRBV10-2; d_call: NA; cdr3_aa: CASPYPFF; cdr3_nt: TGCGCCAGCCCCTACCCTTTCTTT
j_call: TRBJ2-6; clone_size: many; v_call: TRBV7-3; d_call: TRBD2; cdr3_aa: CASSPHGGAGANVLTF; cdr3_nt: TGTGCCAGCAGCCCCCATGGGGGGGCTGGGGCCAACGTCCTGACTTTC
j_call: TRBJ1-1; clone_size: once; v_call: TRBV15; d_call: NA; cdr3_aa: CATSRDRGVSTTEAFF; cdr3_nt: TGTGCCACCAGCAGAGATCGGGGGGTTTCAACCACTGAAGCTTTCTTT
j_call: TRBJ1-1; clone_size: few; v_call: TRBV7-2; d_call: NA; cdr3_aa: CASSLVGAVAAFF; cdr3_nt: TGTGCCAGCAGCTTGGTAGGTGCGGTAGCGGCTTTCTTT
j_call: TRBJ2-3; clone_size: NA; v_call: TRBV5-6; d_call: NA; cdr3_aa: CASSLDQRDTQYF; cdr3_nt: TGTGCCAGCAGCTTGGACCAGAGGGATACGCAGTATTTT
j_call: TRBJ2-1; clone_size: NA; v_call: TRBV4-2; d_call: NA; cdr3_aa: CASSQVGDVYEQFF; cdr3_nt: TGTGCCAGCAGCCAAGTAGGAGATGTATATGAGCAGTTCTTC
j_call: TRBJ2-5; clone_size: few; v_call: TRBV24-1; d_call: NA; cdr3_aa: CATSAGSGETQYF; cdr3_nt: TGTGCCACCAGCGCAGGGTCGGGAGAGACCCAGTACTTC
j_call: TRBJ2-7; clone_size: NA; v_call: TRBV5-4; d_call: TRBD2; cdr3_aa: CASSLWSGGEQYF; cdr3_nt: TGTGCCAGCAGCTTGTGGTCGGGGGGCGAGCAGTACTTC
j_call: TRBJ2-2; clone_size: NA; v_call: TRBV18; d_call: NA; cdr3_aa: CASSPRWIVRELFF; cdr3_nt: TGTGCCAGCTCACCGAGATGGATTGTCCGGGAGCTGTTTTTT
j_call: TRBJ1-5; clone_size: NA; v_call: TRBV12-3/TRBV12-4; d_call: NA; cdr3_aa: CASTTGTNSNQPQHF; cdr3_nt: TGTGCCAGCACCACCGGGACAAATAGCAATCAGCCCCAGCATTTT
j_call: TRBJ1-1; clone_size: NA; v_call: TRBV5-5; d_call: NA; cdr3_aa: CASSPGVGSQAFF; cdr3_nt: TGTGCCAGCAGCCCTGGAGTGGGCAGCCAAGCTTTCTTT
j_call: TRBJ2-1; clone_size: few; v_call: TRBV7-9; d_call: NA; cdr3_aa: CASSLDTVYNEQFF; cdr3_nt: TGTGCCAGCAGCTTAGATACAGTCTACAATGAGCAGTTCTTC
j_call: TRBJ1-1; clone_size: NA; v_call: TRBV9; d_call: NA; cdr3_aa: CASSGGGNWDTEAFF; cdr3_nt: TGTGCCAGCAGCGGGGGGGGCAATTGGGACACTGAAGCTTTCTTT
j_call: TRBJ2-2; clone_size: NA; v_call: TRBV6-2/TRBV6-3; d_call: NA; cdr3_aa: CASSYSKGGLSTGELFF; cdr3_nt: TGTGCCAGCAGTTACTCGAAGGGGGGATTAAGCACCGGGGAGCTGTTTTTT
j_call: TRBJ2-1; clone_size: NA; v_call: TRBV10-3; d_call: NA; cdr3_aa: CAISESTRGHNEQFF; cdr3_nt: TGTGCCATCAGTGAGTCGACTCGGGGGCACAATGAGCAGTTCTTC
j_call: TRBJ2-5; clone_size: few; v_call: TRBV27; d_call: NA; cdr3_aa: CASTGRREETQYF; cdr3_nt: TGTGCCAGTACGGGCAGACGTGAAGAGACCCAGTACTTC
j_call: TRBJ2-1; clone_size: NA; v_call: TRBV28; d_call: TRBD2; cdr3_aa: CATHLTSGRRGYNEQFF; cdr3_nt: TGTGCCACCCACTTGACTAGCGGGAGAAGAGGGTACAATGAGCAGTTCTTC
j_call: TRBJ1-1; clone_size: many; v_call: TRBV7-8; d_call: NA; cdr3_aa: CASSLAEMNTEAFF; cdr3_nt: TGTGCCAGCAGCTTAGCTGAAATGAACACTGAAGCTTTCTTT
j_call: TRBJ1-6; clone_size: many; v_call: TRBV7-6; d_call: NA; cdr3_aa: CASSLVGEDSPLHF; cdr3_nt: TGTGCCAGCAGCTTAGTGGGAGAGGATTCACCCCTCCACTTT
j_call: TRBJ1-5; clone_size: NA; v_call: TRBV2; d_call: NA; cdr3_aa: CASSEYPHLTDSNQPQHF; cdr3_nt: TGTGCCAGCAGTGAATATCCCCATTTGACAGATAGCAATCAGCCCCAGCATTTT
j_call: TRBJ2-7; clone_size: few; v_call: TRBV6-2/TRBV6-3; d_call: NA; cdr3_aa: CASSYSGAGANEQYF; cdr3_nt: TGTGCCAGCAGTTACTCGGGGGCAGGGGCGAACGAGCAGTACTTC
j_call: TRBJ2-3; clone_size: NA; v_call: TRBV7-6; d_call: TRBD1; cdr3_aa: CASSLTGASTDTQYF; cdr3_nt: TGTGCCAGCAGCTTAACAGGGGCGAGCACAGATACGCAGTATTTT
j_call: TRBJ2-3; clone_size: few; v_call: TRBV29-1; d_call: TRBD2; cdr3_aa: CSVEDPLTSGSTDTQYF; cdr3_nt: TGCAGCGTTGAAGATCCCCTGACTAGCGGGAGCACAGATACGCAGTATTTT
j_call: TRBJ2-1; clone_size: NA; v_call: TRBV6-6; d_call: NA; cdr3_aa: CASSEWERSELRSYNEQFF; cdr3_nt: TGTGCCAGCAGCGAATGGGAAAGGTCGGAGCTAAGGTCCTACAATGAGCAGTTCTTC
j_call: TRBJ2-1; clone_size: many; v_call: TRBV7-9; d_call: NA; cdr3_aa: CASSIGLEQFF; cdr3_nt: TGTGCCAGCAGCATAGGACTAGAGCAGTTCTTC
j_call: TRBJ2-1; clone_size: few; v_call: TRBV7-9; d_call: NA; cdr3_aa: CASSHRLVNEQFF; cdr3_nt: TGTGCCAGCAGCCACAGACTAGTCAATGAGCAGTTCTTC
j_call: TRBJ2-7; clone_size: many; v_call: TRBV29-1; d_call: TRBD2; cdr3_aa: CSVLQLAGVTYEQYF; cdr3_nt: TGCAGCGTTTTACAGCTAGCGGGAGTTACCTACGAGCAGTACTTC
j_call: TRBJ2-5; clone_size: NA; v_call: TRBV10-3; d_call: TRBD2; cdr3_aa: CAISSGSGTQETQYF; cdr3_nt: TGTGCCATCAGCAGTGGCAGCGGGACTCAAGAGACCCAGTACTTC
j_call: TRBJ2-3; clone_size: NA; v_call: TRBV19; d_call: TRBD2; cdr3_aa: CASCSGRKSDTQYF; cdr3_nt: TGTGCCAGCTGTAGCGGGAGAAAATCAGATACGCAGTATTTT
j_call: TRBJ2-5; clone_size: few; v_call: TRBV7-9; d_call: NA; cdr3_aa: CASSLTRLQETQYF; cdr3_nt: TGTGCCAGCAGCTTAACCCGGCTACAAGAGACCCAGTACTTC
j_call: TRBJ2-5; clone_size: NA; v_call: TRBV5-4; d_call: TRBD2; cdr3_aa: CASSGTSGGETQYF; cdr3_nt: TGTGCCAGCAGCGGGACTAGCGGGGGGGAGACCCAGTACTTC
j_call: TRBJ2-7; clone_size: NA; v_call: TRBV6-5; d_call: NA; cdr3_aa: CASSYSEGNEQYF; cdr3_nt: TGTGCCAGCAGTTACTCGGAGGGGAACGAGCAGTACTTC
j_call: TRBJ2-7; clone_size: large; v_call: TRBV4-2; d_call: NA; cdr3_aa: CASSQDGVGQGPYEQYF; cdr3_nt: TGTGCCAGCAGCCAAGATGGAGTAGGGCAGGGCCCCTACGAGCAGTACTTC
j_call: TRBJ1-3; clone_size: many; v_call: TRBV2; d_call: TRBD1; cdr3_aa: CASTLEGRGLAGNTIYF; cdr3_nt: TGTGCCAGCACCTTGGAGGGCAGGGGGCTGGCTGGAAACACCATATATTTT
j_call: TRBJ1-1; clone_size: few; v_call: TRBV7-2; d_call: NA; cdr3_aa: CASSLGRGWNTEAFF; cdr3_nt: TGTGCCAGCAGCTTAGGGAGGGGCTGGAACACTGAAGCTTTCTTT
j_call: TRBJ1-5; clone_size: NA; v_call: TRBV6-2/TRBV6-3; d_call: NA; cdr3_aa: CASSYIREDQPQHF; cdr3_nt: TGTGCCAGCAGTTACATCCGGGAAGATCAGCCCCAGCATTTT
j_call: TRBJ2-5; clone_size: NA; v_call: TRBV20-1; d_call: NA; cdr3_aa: CSARAVQETQYF; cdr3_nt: TGCAGTGCTAGAGCGGTCCAAGAGACCCAGTACTTC
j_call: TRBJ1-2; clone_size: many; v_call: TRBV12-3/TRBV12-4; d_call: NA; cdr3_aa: CASIRTGIGYTF; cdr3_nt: TGTGCCAGCATCCGGACGGGGATTGGCTACACCTTC
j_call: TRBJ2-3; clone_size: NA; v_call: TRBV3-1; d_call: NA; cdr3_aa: CASSHFYGSGTDTQYF; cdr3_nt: TGTGCCAGCAGCCATTTTTACGGGAGTGGCACAGATACGCAGTATTTT
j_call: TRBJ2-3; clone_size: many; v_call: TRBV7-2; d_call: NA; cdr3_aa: CASSLVGGRPDTQYF; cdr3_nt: TGTGCCAGCAGCTTAGTGGGCGGGCGACCAGATACGCAGTATTTT